This T cell receptor beta chain came from a study of Ad26.COV2.S vaccination and SARS-CoV-2 variants. The wider study: Once or twice, 56 days apart, Ad26.COV2.S was delivered intramuscularly.

Treatment reported: some 20 received Ad26.COV2.S at low or high dose, single or two shots; 5 received placebo; per-sample allocation not given. Material that was analyzed had been drawn on day 63 after the first vaccine or placebo injection. The protocol was immunoSEQ multiplex PCR, while the TCRdb copy is restricted to in-frame clones and leaves out a portion. The sample consists of about 680,000 clones, approximately 88% of them appearing once. Germline CDR1 and CDR2: SGHTA and FQGNSA. Germline trimming cut 6 bases from V and 2 bases from J; bases unmatched to any gene: 8. The CDR3 totals 15 residues.

The TCR sequence derives from a person between 18 and 65 years old who received the Ad26.COV2.S COVID-19 vaccine or a placebo. V and J are TRBV7-2 and TRBJ2-7, with 9 bases fitting TRBD2. This sample comprised peripheral blood, obtained in a trial of Ad26.COV2.S vaccine versus placebo. CDR3 bases: TGTGCCAGCAGAACGGGGATAGCGGGAGCCTACGAGCAGTACTTC. This codes for CASRTGIAGAYEQYF.